These T cell receptor beta chains were read from a single sample in a study of T-cell memory formation after mild COVID-19. TCRdb processed the 5' RACE reads anew with MiXCR; each CDR3 protein has one entry. The table shows a few hundred thousand distinct CDR3 sequences, with roughly 20% occurring only once. Sequenced material: PBMCs or a T cell subset sorted from them (not recorded which). These receptor sequences come from an adult woman who had mild COVID-19 (a few samples of this study predate the infection). Cell type and time point are not known. Both conserved end residues are part of each CDR3. D genes are given only for firm matches. For some rows the clone size is stated as once, few or many, or as a class when expanded; others skip it.

J: TRBJ1-1; size: few; V: TRBV27; D: -; CDR3: CASSLDTYTEAFF; DNA: TGTGCCAGCAGCCTTGACACGTACACTGAAGCTTTCTTT
J: TRBJ1-1; size: -; V: TRBV19; D: TRBD1; CDR3: CASTPHRGRGTEAFF; DNA: TGTGCCAGTACTCCCCACAGGGGGCGAGGCACTGAAGCTTTCTTT
J: TRBJ2-1; size: few; V: TRBV7-2; D: TRBD2; CDR3: CASSQLAGGRNEQFF; DNA: TGTGCCAGCAGCCAACTAGCGGGAGGGCGCAATGAGCAGTTCTTC
J: TRBJ2-4; size: -; V: TRBV18; D: TRBD2; CDR3: CASSPAGLAGSDIQYF; DNA: TGTGCCAGCTCACCGGCCGGACTAGCGGGGTCTGACATTCAGTACTTC
J: TRBJ2-6; size: -; V: TRBV12-3/TRBV12-4; D: -; CDR3: CASSFHLGTGANVLTF; DNA: TGTGCCAGCAGTTTCCACCTGGGTACTGGGGCCAACGTCCTGACTTTC
J: TRBJ1-4; size: -; V: TRBV4-3; D: -; CDR3: CASSPKEGEKLFF; DNA: TGCGCCAGCAGTCCCAAGGAAGGAGAAAAACTGTTTTTT
J: TRBJ2-5; size: few; V: TRBV7-9; D: -; CDR3: CASSLAQIQETQYF; DNA: TGTGCCAGCAGCTTAGCCCAGATTCAAGAGACCCAGTACTTC
J: TRBJ2-7; size: many; V: TRBV10-3; D: TRBD1; CDR3: CAISEGTGGYEQYF; DNA: TGTGCCATCAGCGAGGGGACAGGGGGCTACGAGCAGTACTTC
J: TRBJ1-1; size: -; V: TRBV12-3/TRBV12-4; D: -; CDR3: CASKPGRKDEAFF; DNA: TGTGCCAGCAAACCGGGGCGTAAAGATGAAGCTTTCTTT
J: TRBJ2-5; size: many; V: TRBV12-3/TRBV12-4; D: TRBD1; CDR3: CASTTTGEQETQYF; DNA: TGTGCCAGCACTACGACAGGGGAGCAAGAGACCCAGTACTTC
J: TRBJ1-1; size: -; V: TRBV30; D: -; CDR3: CAWSVRSTNTEAFF; DNA: TGTGCCTGGAGTGTACGATCGACGAACACTGAAGCTTTCTTT
J: TRBJ1-1; size: -; V: TRBV18; D: -; CDR3: CASSPSVNTEAFF; DNA: TGTGCCAGCTCACCGAGCGTAAACACTGAAGCTTTCTTT
J: TRBJ2-5; size: many; V: TRBV30; D: TRBD2; CDR3: CAWSLAGAAQETQYF; DNA: TGTGCCTGGAGTCTAGCGGGGGCCGCCCAAGAGACCCAGTACTTC
J: TRBJ1-1; size: few; V: TRBV9; D: -; CDR3: CASSTEEGAAGPEAFF; DNA: TGTGCCAGCAGCACAGAGGAGGGAGCGGCAGGGCCTGAAGCTTTCTTT
J: TRBJ2-1; size: -; V: TRBV11-2; D: -; CDR3: CASSSLQMTGEQFF; DNA: TGTGCCAGCAGCTCCTTACAAATGACCGGGGAGCAGTTCTTC
J: TRBJ1-1; size: -; V: TRBV20-1; D: -; CDR3: CSARELGNTEAFF; DNA: TGCAGTGCTAGAGAATTAGGTAACACTGAAGCTTTCTTT
J: TRBJ2-3; size: few; V: TRBV14; D: -; CDR3: CASSQVAQLSTDTQYF; DNA: TGTGCCAGCAGCCAAGTTGCCCAGTTAAGCACAGATACGCAGTATTTT
J: TRBJ2-2; size: -; V: TRBV11-3; D: -; CDR3: CASSLGQGLSSGELFF; DNA: TGTGCCAGCAGCTTAGGTCAGGGACTCTCAAGTGGGGAGCTGTTTTTT
J: TRBJ1-1; size: -; V: TRBV29-1; D: TRBD1; CDR3: CSVDLRTGGLMNTEAFF; DNA: TGCAGCGTGGACTTAAGGACAGGGGGGCTTATGAACACTGAAGCTTTCTTT
J: TRBJ2-1; size: -; V: TRBV4-3; D: -; CDR3: CASSQDRGGTSFLYNEQFF; DNA: TGCGCCAGCAGCCAAGATAGAGGGGGTACGTCCTTCCTATACAATGAGCAGTTCTTC
J: TRBJ2-1; size: few; V: TRBV29-1; D: -; CDR3: CSARDRPRDNEQFF; DNA: TGCAGCGCCCGAGACAGGCCTCGGGACAATGAGCAGTTCTTC
J: TRBJ1-2; size: few; V: TRBV6-1; D: -; CDR3: CASSASRGLEGYTF; DNA: TGTGCCAGCAGTGCCTCGAGGGGCCTAGAGGGCTACACCTTC
J: TRBJ2-1; size: -; V: TRBV4-3; D: -; CDR3: CASSQDLTGGEQFF; DNA: TGCGCCAGCAGCCAAGATCTTACTGGAGGAGAGCAGTTCTTC
J: TRBJ2-1; size: few; V: TRBV24-1; D: -; CDR3: CATSPNGWGELGEQFF; DNA: TGTGCCACCAGCCCCAACGGTTGGGGCGAGCTGGGTGAGCAGTTCTTC
J: TRBJ2-7; size: -; V: TRBV2; D: -; CDR3: CASSVGGVKEQYF; DNA: TGTGCCAGCAGTGTAGGTGGGGTCAAGGAGCAGTACTTC
J: TRBJ2-1; size: -; V: TRBV6-6; D: TRBD1; CDR3: CASRATGTGIDEQFF; DNA: TGTGCCAGCAGGGCGACCGGGACAGGGATCGATGAGCAGTTCTTC
J: TRBJ1-1; size: many; V: TRBV20-1; D: TRBD1; CDR3: CSARFAGTAINTEAFF; DNA: TGCAGTGCTAGGTTTGCCGGGACAGCAATAAACACTGAAGCTTTCTTT
J: TRBJ2-5; size: many; V: TRBV18; D: -; CDR3: CASSPGSQETQYF; DNA: TGTGCCAGCAGTCCAGGGTCCCAAGAGACCCAGTACTTC
J: TRBJ1-2; size: -; V: TRBV25-1; D: -; CDR3: CASSEDSRDYGYTF; DNA: TGTGCCAGCAGTGAAGACAGCAGGGACTATGGATACACCTTC
J: TRBJ2-7; size: few; V: TRBV10-3; D: -; CDR3: CAISEGGDYEQYF; DNA: TGTGCCATCAGTGAGGGCGGAGACTACGAGCAGTACTTC
J: TRBJ1-5; size: few; V: TRBV6-1; D: -; CDR3: CASSDYHRVGQPQHF; DNA: TGTGCCAGCAGTGACTACCACAGGGTTGGTCAGCCCCAGCATTTT
J: TRBJ1-2; size: few; V: TRBV20-1; D: TRBD1; CDR3: CSATPRTGSNYGYTF; DNA: TGCAGTGCCACCCCCCGGACAGGATCTAACTATGGCTACACCTTC